One T cell receptor (beta chain) is described in this entry. Documented treatment: some 20 received Ad26.COV2.S at low or high dose, single or two shots; about 5 received placebo; per-sample allocation not given. Samples came from day 63 after the first vaccine or placebo injection. The table came from immunoSEQ multiplex PCR; TCRdb's copy has only in-frame clones and leaves some out. The sample yields about 350,000 clones, 75% to 90% seen once. The data were taken from a study of Ad26.COV2.S vaccination and SARS-CoV-2 variants. Germline V gene sequence: CDR1 KGHSH, CDR2 LQKENI. The CDR3 runs to 15 residues. Trimming shortened V by 4 bases and J by 3 bases, and 13 bases separated the two germline ends.

The specimen comprised peripheral blood, sampled in a trial of Ad26.COV2.S vaccine versus placebo. The J gene is TRBJ2-1, the V gene TRBV18; maybe TRBD2 (6 bases). The TCR originated in a person between 18 and 60 years old who received the Ad26.COV2.S COVID-19 vaccine or a placebo. CDR3 in amino acids: CASSHRDSVYNEQFF. The CDR3 coding sequence is TGTGCCAGCTCACACCGGGACTCAGTCTACAATGAGCAGTTCTTC.